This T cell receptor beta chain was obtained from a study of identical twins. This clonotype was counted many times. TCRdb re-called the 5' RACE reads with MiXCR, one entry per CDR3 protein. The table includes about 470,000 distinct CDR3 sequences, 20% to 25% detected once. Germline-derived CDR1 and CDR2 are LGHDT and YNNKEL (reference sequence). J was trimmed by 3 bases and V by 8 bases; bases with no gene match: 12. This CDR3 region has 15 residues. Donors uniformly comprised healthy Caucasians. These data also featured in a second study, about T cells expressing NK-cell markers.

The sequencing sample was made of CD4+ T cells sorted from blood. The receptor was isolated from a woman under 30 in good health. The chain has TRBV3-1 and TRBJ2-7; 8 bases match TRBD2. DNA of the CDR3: TGTGCCAGCGTCCATTCGGGAGGGGGTGGCTACGAGCAGTACTTC. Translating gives CASVHSGGGGYEQYF.